This T cell receptor beta chain emerged from a study of blood T cell repertoires in COVID-19. Study information: COVID-19 samples, acute and convalescent, were from the United States, Italy and Spain.

The table came from immunoSEQ multiplex PCR; TCRdb's copy has only in-frame clones and leaves some out. The repertoire holds some 130,000 clones, 75% to 90% seen once, with under 2.5% in the top ten. The sample holds a few counts of this clone. This CDR3 comprises 14 residues. Trimming removed 5 bases from V and 3 bases from J; junction bases left unmatched: 7. From germline, CDR1 is MDHEN and CDR2 SYDVKM. The rearrangement uses TRBV28 and TRBJ2-7; 7 bases are shared with TRBD1. The sequenced sample consisted of peripheral blood. This receptor was taken from a man between 70 and 80 years old with acute or convalescent COVID-19. The CDR3 spells CASSLPGTDYEQYF. CDR3 nucleotide sequence: TGTGCCAGCAGTCTCCCCGGGACAGACTACGAGCAGTACTTC.